The 21 T cell receptor beta chains given below trace back to one sample, sequenced in a study of T-cell reconstitution after alpha-beta-depleted transplantation in children (dated by TCRdb to the mid-2010s). Library generation was performed with PCR. TCRdb lists the instrument as Illumina HiSeq 2500. TCR libraries were prepared with molecular barcoding, using unique molecular identifiers to normalize TCRbeta repertoire quantification. TCRdb passed the public sequencing reads through fastp at Q25 and MiXCR, retaining productive beta sequences. CDR3 protein duplicates are merged, each entry listing the most common genes and DNA. The sample table shows approximately 230,000 distinct CDR3 sequences, and more than 20% are seen once. 4% to 6% of the sample belongs to the ten largest clones. Taken with the paper, the label for treatment or condition translates to: allogeneic hematopoietic cell transplantation with graft depleted of TCRalphabeta T cells and CD19 B cells.

The sample was PBMCs, mostly from graft donor cells, taken 360 days after TCRalphabeta/CD19-depleted stem cell transplant. All receptors come from a female patient aged 2-15 years who had a stem cell transplant for congenital amegakaryocytic thrombocytopenia, so the T cells may come from the graft donor.

This clonotype was seen more than once but under ten times. The chain carries TRBV11-2 and TRBJ2-7; D not resolved. The germline V gene has CDR1 SGHAT and CDR2 FQNNGV. The CDR3 has 14 residues. V lost 0 bases, J lost 1 base, and 7 bases lay in between. The CDR3 loop reads CASSLDRLSYEQYF. DNA of the CDR3: TGTGCCAGCAGCTTAGATCGACTGTCCTACGAGCAGTACTTC.

The chain employs TRBV5-1 and TRBJ2-7; D unclear. In germline, CDR1 is SGHRS, CDR2 YFSETQ. This CDR3 spans 15 amino acids. V gave up 1 base and J gave up 1 base, with 12 bases separating them. The CDR3 is CASSLFVGSSYEQYF. In DNA, the CDR3 is TGCGCCAGCAGCTTGTTCGTCGGCAGTTCCTACGAGCAGTACTTC.

There are a few counts of this clonotype. The chain joins TRBV28 to TRBJ2-3; weak D call: TRBD2 (6 bases). Trimming took 7 bases from V and 5 from J, leaving 16 bases between them. This CDR3 has 14 residues. Looked up from germline, CDR1 is MDHEN and CDR2 is SYDVKM. The CDR3: CASMAGRHRDTQYF. CDR3 in DNA: TGTGCCAGCATGGCGGGGCGACATCGAGATACGCAGTATTTT.

The chain uses TRBV28 and TRBJ1-5; no reliable D call. Germline-derived CDR1 and CDR2 are MDHEN and SYDVKM. The CDR3 covers 14 residues. V dropped 6 bases and J dropped 0 bases, with 9 bases sitting between them. The CDR3 nucleotides read TGTGCCAGCAGAATATATTATAGCAATCAGCCCCAGCATTTT. This codes for CASRIYYSNQPQHF.

A single count supports this clonotype. The chain has TRBV7-6 and TRBJ2-1; D may be TRBD1 or TRBD2 (5 bases each). The CDR3 has 16 residues. V gave up 5 bases and J gave up 5 bases, with 19 bases separating them. Per the germline V gene, CDR1 is SGHVS and CDR2 is FNYEAQ. DNA of the CDR3: TGTGCCAGCAGCGTCGGCAGGGAGACAATTAACAATGAGCAGTTCTTC. Protein sequence: CASSVGRETINNEQFF.

This clonotype has more than one count but fewer than ten. The chain employs TRBV6-2 or TRBV6-3 and TRBJ1-1, with a tentative D call TRBD1 (6 bases). CDR3 length: 13 amino acids. The V gene lost 6 bases and the J gene lost 5 bases, with 13 bases spanning the gap. Germline assignment: CDR1 MNHEY and CDR2 SVGEGT. For the CDR3, the DNA is TGTGCCAGCAGATGGCCAGGGGATACTGAAGCTTTCTTT. Translated, it gives CASRWPGDTEAFF.

V is TRBV7-9 and J is TRBJ2-7; maybe TRBD2 (6 bases). CDR1 and CDR2 (germline): SEHNR, FQNEAQ (reference sequence). Trimming took 5 bases from V and 3 from J, leaving 11 bases between them. CDR3 size: 13 residues. The CDR3 here is CASSGGANYEQYF. CDR3 bases: TGTGCCAGCAGCGGCGGGGCGAACTACGAGCAGTACTTC.

This clonotype appeared a few times. The J gene is TRBJ2-3, the V gene TRBV2; D call uncertain. The germline V and J ends were trimmed by 3 bases and 7 bases, with 8 bases remaining between them. The CDR3 has 12 amino acids. The germline V gene has CDR1 SNHLY and CDR2 FYNNEI. The CDR3 sequence is CASSDRPYTQYF. The CDR3 DNA reads TGTGCCAGCAGTGACCGACCCTATACGCAGTATTTT.

The sample holds many counts of this clonotype. CDR3 nucleotides: TGCAGTGCTAGAGATCTCCGGTACGAGCAGTACTTC. Encoded protein: CSARDLRYEQYF. The genes are TRBV20-1 and TRBJ2-7; D is uncertain. Per the germline V gene, CDR1 is DFQATT and CDR2 is SNEGSKA (reference sequence). Trimming took off 0 bases at V and 4 bases at J, with 7 bases between the two ends. The CDR3 spans 12 residues.

Here the CDR3 reads CASSPGLDTQYF. The CDR3 nucleotides read TGTGCCAGCAGTCCAGGGCTGGATACGCAGTATTTT. The chain links TRBV27 to TRBJ2-3, with D tentatively TRBD1 (5 bases). The CDR3 has 12 residues. Germline V lookup: CDR1 MNHEY, CDR2 SMNVEV (reference sequence). Trimming left V 5 bases short and J 6 bases short, with 9 bases between.

The V gene is TRBV6-1, the J gene TRBJ2-2; 14 nucleotides align to TRBD2. Germline V gene sequence: CDR1 MNHNS, CDR2 SASEGT. The CDR3 is 16 residues long. Trimming at V came to 6 bases and at J to 4 bases, leaving 4 bases not matched to a gene. The CDR3 region has the DNA TGTGCCAGCAGGAGGGGACTAGCGGGAGTCACCGGGGAGCTGTTTTTT. Its protein is CASRRGLAGVTGELFF.

This chain joins TRBV4-1 and TRBJ1-5; D not resolved. Per the germline V gene, CDR1 is MGHRA and CDR2 is YSYEKL. Trimming took off 3 bases at V and 0 bases at J, with 6 bases between the two ends. The CDR3 runs 14 residues. Here the CDR3 DNA reads TGCGCCAGCAGCCATATGGCTAGCAATCAGCCCCAGCATTTT. Amino acid sequence: CASSHMASNQPQHF.

This chain connects TRBV6-5 to TRBJ2-7; 7 positions agree with TRBD1. This CDR3 has 18 residues. V trimming: 6 bases; J trimming: 3 bases; junction bases outside the gene matches: 20. CDR1 is MNHEY, CDR2 SVGAGI, per germline. The CDR3 nucleotides are TGTGCCAGCAGCCGTACGACCGGGACAGTCTTTACTTACTACGAGCAGTACTTC. Protein product: CASSRTTGTVFTYYEQYF.

There are a few counts of this clonotype. This chain connects TRBV7-8 to TRBJ2-1; D tentatively fits TRBD1 or TRBD2 (5 bases each). CDR1 and CDR2 (germline): SGHVS, FQNEAQ. V was cut by 2 bases and J by 8 bases, with 16 bases left in between. The CDR3 sequence is 15 residues long. In nucleotides, the CDR3 is TGTGCCAGCAGCTTAAAGAGGGGCTGGCTCGATGAGCAGTTCTTC. Amino acid sequence: CASSLKRGWLDEQFF.

The rearrangement uses TRBV18 and TRBJ1-1; no clear D. Germline V gene sequence: CDR1 KGHSH, CDR2 LQKENI. V shed 2 bases and J shed 5 bases, with 6 bases lying between them. CDR3 length: 12 residues. As DNA, the CDR3 is TGTGCCAGCTCACCATATTGGACTGAAGCTTTCTTT. Its translation: CASSPYWTEAFF.

A few counts support this clonotype. The chain joins TRBV29-1 to TRBJ2-2, with D perhaps matching TRBD1 (6 bases). There are 14 residues in the CDR3. CDR1 SQVTM and CDR2 ANQGSEA come from the germline V gene. V was shortened by 7 bases and J by 1 base, with 13 bases between the two germline ends. The CDR3 spells CSARPGQNTGELFF. The CDR3 DNA reads TGCAGCGCCCGACCGGGACAGAACACCGGGGAGCTGTTTTTT.

The rearrangement links TRBV12-3 or TRBV12-4 to TRBJ1-2; D is possibly TRBD1 (5 bases). This CDR3 contains 14 residues. V lost 4 bases, J lost 6 bases, and 15 bases lay in between. CDR3 DNA sequence: TGTGCCAGCAGTTCCCCACGCCGGGGCGATGGCTACACCTTC. This sequence encodes CASSSPRRGDGYTF.

The sample holds a few counts of this clonotype. The rearrangement links TRBV20-1 to TRBJ2-7; D might be TRBD2 (6 bases). This CDR3 spans 14 amino acids. Germline V gives CDR1 DFQATT, CDR2 SNEGSKA (reference sequence). The V gene lost 4 bases and the J gene lost 2 bases, with 15 bases spanning the gap. CDR3 in amino acids: CSAKAGTLAYEQYF. The CDR3 DNA follows: TGCAGTGCTAAGGCCGGGACTCTAGCCTACGAGCAGTACTTC.

The chain joins TRBV3-1 to TRBJ1-1; 9 bases map to TRBD1. Trimming cost V 0 bases and J 5 bases; bases outside gene matches: 1. The germline gives CDR1 LGHDT, CDR2 YNNKEL (reference sequence). The CDR3 sequence is 14 residues long. CDR3 sequence reads: CASSQEGTGTEAFF. For the CDR3, the DNA is TGTGCCAGCAGCCAAGAAGGGACAGGGACTGAAGCTTTCTTT.

This clonotype has just a few counts. The V call is TRBV12-3 or TRBV12-4, the J call TRBJ1-5, with a tentative D call TRBD1 (5 bases). The CDR3 spans 15 residues. V was clipped by 1 base and J by 0 bases, with 7 bases between them. CDR3 nucleotide sequence: TGTGCCAGCAGTTTAGGACAGTATAGCAATCAGCCCCAGCATTTT. Protein sequence: CASSLGQYSNQPQHF.

This clonotype was recorded a few times. J is TRBJ2-5 and V is TRBV7-9; 7 nucleotides agree with TRBD1. Germline V gene sequence: CDR1 SEHNR, CDR2 FQNEAQ (reference sequence). The V and J ends lost 5 bases and 2 bases, in that order; junction bases with no gene match: 11. This CDR3 comprises 16 residues. DNA of the CDR3: TGTGCCAGCAGCCCGTTATATCGACAGGGACAAGAGACCCAGTACTTC. Its protein product is CASSPLYRQGQETQYF.